These T cell receptor beta chains were read from a single sample in a study of cytomegalovirus exposure and HLA in healthy donors. Generated by immunoSEQ multiplex PCR, the TCRdb table keeps only in-frame clones and is missing some. The table shows 92,000 or so clones, with 96% occurring only once. Specimen: PBMCs. Receptor source: a man aged 18 to 30 in good health and CMV-seronegative. The CDR3 runs from the conserved cysteine through the conserved F or W. A D gene is named only where the DNA matches it firmly. Not every row has a clone size; where given, it reads once, few, many or a size class.

size | J | D | V | DNA | CDR3
- | TRBJ1-4 | - | TRBV13 | TGTGCCAGCAGCTTAGAGCACAGCCCGGAAAAACTGTTTTTT | CASSLEHSPEKLFF
- | TRBJ2-5 | TRBD1 | TRBV18 | TGTGCCAGCTCACCTACAGGGGGACCGGAGACCCAGTACTTC | CASSPTGGPETQYF
- | TRBJ2-5 | - | TRBV7-9 | TGTGCCAGCAGCTCCCGGCAGCTAGCTTATGGGACCCAGTACTTC | CASSSRQLAYGTQYF
- | TRBJ1-1 | - | TRBV7-2 | TGTGCCAGCAGCTTCAAGAGGGACACTGAAGCTTTCTTT | CASSFKRDTEAFF
- | TRBJ1-2 | - | TRBV4-3 | TGCGCCAGCAGCTTAGGGGCTGGCTACACCTTC | CASSLGAGYTF
- | TRBJ1-1 | - | TRBV10-1 | TGCGCCAGCAGTGAGGAGGTCGGAAACACTGAAGCTTTCTTT | CASSEEVGNTEAFF
- | TRBJ1-2 | TRBD1 | TRBV7-3 | TGTGCCAGCAGCCCGGGGGGGACAGCTGGCTACACCTTC | CASSPGGTAGYTF
- | TRBJ2-7 | TRBD1 | TRBV6-6 | TGTGCCAGCACCTACCGGGACAGCTCCTACGAGCAGTACTTC | CASTYRDSSYEQYF
- | TRBJ2-1 | - | TRBV30 | TGTGCCTGGACTGTCGGGTTAGCACACAACAATGAGCAGTTCTTC | CAWTVGLAHNNEQFF
- | TRBJ2-2 | TRBD1 | TRBV5-1 | TGCGCCAGCAGCGGGACAGGGGCCACCGGGGAGCTGTTTTTT | CASSGTGATGELFF
- | TRBJ2-1 | - | TRBV15 | TGTGCCACCAGCAGAGTAACTGGAGGGAGTGAGCAGTTCTTC | CATSRVTGGSEQFF
- | TRBJ2-3 | TRBD2 | TRBV2 | TGTGCCAGCAGTGAATGGGCCGGAGGGGCGGGAGTCACAGATACGCAGTATTTT | CASSEWAGGAGVTDTQYF
- | TRBJ1-2 | - | TRBV27 | TGTGCCAGCAGAATCGGAGCTAACTATGGCTACACCTTC | CASRIGANYGYTF
- | TRBJ2-3 | TRBD2 | TRBV6-1 | TGTGCCAGCAGTGAAGGGAGCGGGAGGTTTTTAGATACGCAGTATTTT | CASSEGSGRFLDTQYF
- | TRBJ2-7 | - | TRBV7-9 | TGTGCCAGCAGCTTCGCTTGGGAGTCGGCCTACGAGCAGTACTTC | CASSFAWESAYEQYF
- | TRBJ2-2 | TRBD1 | TRBV15 | TGTGCCACCAGCAGGGGACAGTGGAACACCGGGGAGCTGTTTTTT | CATSRGQWNTGELFF
- | TRBJ1-1 | - | TRBV7-3 | TGTGCCAGCAGCCAACAGGCGAACACTGAAGCTTTCTTT | CASSQQANTEAFF
- | TRBJ2-6 | - | TRBV28 | TGTGCCAGCAGTTTACGGGTGCCTGGGGCCAACGTCCTGACTTTC | CASSLRVPGANVLTF
- | TRBJ2-7 | TRBD1 | TRBV2 | TGTGCCAGCAGTGAGTGGGTCCGCCAGGGGGACTCCTACGAGCAGTACTTC | CASSEWVRQGDSYEQYF
- | TRBJ1-2 | - | TRBV19 | TGTGCCAGTACAGGGCAAATAACCGTAAAAGGCTACACCTTC | CASTGQITVKGYTF
- | TRBJ2-1 | - | TRBV15 | TGTGCCACCAGCAGAGTTGTAGAGGGGGATCATCCTTGGTCCTACAATGAGCAGTTCTTC | CATSRVVEGDHPWSYNEQFF
- | TRBJ2-7 | TRBD2 | TRBV6-5 | TGTGCCAGCAGTAGGGGACTAGCCAGCCTCGAGCAGTACTTC | CASSRGLASLEQYF
- | TRBJ2-1 | TRBD2 | TRBV11-3 | TGTGCCAGCAGCTTAGGCCTAGCGGGAGCCAATGAGCAGTTCTTC | CASSLGLAGANEQFF
- | TRBJ2-3 | - | TRBV10-1 | TGCGCCAGCAGCGCTCATACTAGCACAGATACGCAGTATTTT | CASSAHTSTDTQYF
- | TRBJ2-5 | TRBD1 | TRBV27 | TGTGCCAGCAGTTTAGTGAGCAGGGGGGAGACCCAGTACTTC | CASSLVSRGETQYF
- | TRBJ1-1 | TRBD1 | TRBV29-1 | TGCAGCGTTGGTTTCCGACAGGGAGCTTTCTTT | CSVGFRQGAFF
- | TRBJ1-1 | - | TRBV9 | TGTGCCAGCAGCAAACAGGGTGTGAACACTGAAGCTTTCTTT | CASSKQGVNTEAFF
- | TRBJ2-3 | TRBD2 | TRBV6-1 | TGTGCCAGCAGTGAAGAACCGGGACTAGCGGGAGCTAGCACAGATACGCAGTATTTT | CASSEEPGLAGASTDTQYF
- | TRBJ2-2 | TRBD2 | TRBV27 | TGTGCCAGCAGTTTTCGTAGCGGGAGGCCCGGGGAGCTGTTTTTT | CASSFRSGRPGELFF
- | TRBJ1-1 | - | TRBV7-3 | TGTGCCAGCAGCTTAAGAGTGAGCCCTGAAGCTTTCTTT | CASSLRVSPEAFF
- | TRBJ2-7 | TRBD2 | TRBV14 | TGTGCCAGCAGCTTACGACCTAGCGGGAGTTACGAGCAGTACTTC | CASSLRPSGSYEQYF
- | TRBJ2-1 | TRBD2 | TRBV15 | TGTGCCACCAGCCGAAGAGCGGGAGGAGGAGGGGAGCAGTTCTTC | CATSRRAGGGGEQFF
- | TRBJ2-5 | TRBD2 | TRBV7-9 | TGTGCCAGCAGCCAAGGACTAGCGGGAGCGGTGGCCCAGTACTTC | CASSQGLAGAVAQYF
- | TRBJ2-1 | - | TRBV7-2 | TGTGCCAGCAGCCTAGCGAGGGTTGAGCAGTTCTTC | CASSLARVEQFF
- | TRBJ2-7 | - | TRBV15 | TGTGCCACCAGCAGAGATCCCGTGGGTCGGGGGTACGAGCAGTACTTC | CATSRDPVGRGYEQYF
- | TRBJ1-5 | TRBD1 | TRBV28 | TGTGCCAGCACCCGGGACAGCGGCAATCAGCCCCAGCATTTT | CASTRDSGNQPQHF
- | TRBJ2-5 | TRBD1 | TRBV5-1 | TGCGCCAGCAGCTTGGGACAGGGGGCGAAGACCCAGTACTTC | CASSLGQGAKTQYF
once | TRBJ1-6 | TRBD1 | TRBV5-1 | TGCGCCAGCAGCCGGGATACAGGGGATAATTCACCCCTCCACTTT | CASSRDTGDNSPLHF
few | TRBJ2-7 | - | TRBV5-1 | TGCGCCAGCAGCTTTAATCAGGTCAGTGAGCAGTACTTC | CASSFNQVSEQYF
- | TRBJ1-1 | - | TRBV11-2 | TGTGCCAGCAGCTCCGGAGGGTATTGGGACACTGAAGCTTTCTTT | CASSSGGYWDTEAFF
- | TRBJ2-5 | TRBD2 | TRBV9 | TGTGCCAGCAGCTCGGGACTAGCGGGGGGCCAAGAGACCCAGTACTTC | CASSSGLAGGQETQYF